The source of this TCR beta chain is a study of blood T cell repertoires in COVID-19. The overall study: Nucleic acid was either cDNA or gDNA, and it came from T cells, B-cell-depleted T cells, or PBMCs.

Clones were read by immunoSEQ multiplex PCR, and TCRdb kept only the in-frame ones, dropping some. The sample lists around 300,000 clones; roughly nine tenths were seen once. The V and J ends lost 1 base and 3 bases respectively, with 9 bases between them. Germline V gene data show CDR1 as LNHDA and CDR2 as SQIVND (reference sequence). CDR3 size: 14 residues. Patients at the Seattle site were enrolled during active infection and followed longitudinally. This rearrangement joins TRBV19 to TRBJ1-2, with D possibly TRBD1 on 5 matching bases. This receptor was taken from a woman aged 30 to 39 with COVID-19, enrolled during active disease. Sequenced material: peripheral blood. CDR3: CASSIGLGDYGYTF. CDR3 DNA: TGTGCCAGTAGTATAGGATTAGGGGACTATGGCTACACCTTC.